The rows below give T cell receptor beta chains drawn from one sample of a study of spatial heterogeneity in lung cancer. TCRdb re-called the 5' RACE reads through MiXCR, storing one row per CDR3 protein. In the table there are 12,000 or so distinct CDR3 sequences, about 15% of which are singletons. Material: lung tumor tissue, obtained at surgery. The origin of the receptors is a male donor with early-stage non-small cell lung cancer. CDR3s include the opening cysteine and the closing phenylalanine or tryptophan. A D gene is named only where the DNA matches it firmly. Clone size is given for some rows only: seen once, a few or many times, or a class if the clone is expanded.

clone size: .; D gene: .; CDR3 length: 18; J gene: TRBJ1-3; V gene: TRBV4-3; CDR3 DNA: TGCGCCAGCAGCAGGAGGGCGGACGGGGCTTCCTCTGGAAACACCATATATTTT; CDR3 protein: CASSRRADGASSGNTIYF
clone size: medium-sized; D gene: .; CDR3 length: 15; J gene: TRBJ2-1; V gene: TRBV12-3/TRBV12-4; CDR3 DNA: TGTGCCAGCAGTTTAGGGACGGCCCCCTACAATGAGCAGTTCTTC; CDR3 protein: CASSLGTAPYNEQFF
clone size: medium-sized; D gene: .; CDR3 length: 11; J gene: TRBJ2-7; V gene: TRBV3-1; CDR3 DNA: TGTGCCAGCAGCCAAGGGTACGAGCAGTACTTC; CDR3 protein: CASSQGYEQYF
clone size: medium-sized; D gene: TRBD1; CDR3 length: 13; J gene: TRBJ1-4; V gene: TRBV7-6; CDR3 DNA: TGTGCCAGCAGCGAGGGACAGGCCAGAACACTGATTTTT; CDR3 protein: CASSEGQARTLIF
clone size: many; D gene: .; CDR3 length: 12; J gene: TRBJ2-7; V gene: TRBV7-8; CDR3 DNA: TGTGCCAGCAGCTCTACCTCCTACGAGCAGTACTTC; CDR3 protein: CASSSTSYEQYF
clone size: medium-sized; D gene: .; CDR3 length: 14; J gene: TRBJ2-4; V gene: TRBV28; CDR3 DNA: TGTGCCAGCAGTTTATCGGTCCCCAAAAACATTCAGTACTTC; CDR3 protein: CASSLSVPKNIQYF
clone size: .; D gene: .; CDR3 length: 15; J gene: TRBJ1-5; V gene: TRBV7-3; CDR3 DNA: TGTGCCAGCAGCCCCGGGGCCAGGGGCAATCAGCCCCAGCATTTT; CDR3 protein: CASSPGARGNQPQHF
clone size: medium-sized; D gene: TRBD1; CDR3 length: 16; J gene: TRBJ1-5; V gene: TRBV6-4; CDR3 DNA: TGTGCCAGCAGTGACTCCGGGACAGGGGGCTTTCAGCCCCAGCATTTT; CDR3 protein: CASSDSGTGGFQPQHF
clone size: .; D gene: .; CDR3 length: 16; J gene: TRBJ1-2; V gene: TRBV4-3; CDR3 DNA: TGCGCCAGCAGCCAAGACACGGGGACGCGAAACTATGGCTACACCTTC; CDR3 protein: CASSQDTGTRNYGYTF
clone size: many; D gene: .; CDR3 length: 14; J gene: TRBJ1-1; V gene: TRBV9; CDR3 DNA: TGTGCCAGCAGCTCTAGGGCTGTCGACACTGAAGCTTTCTTT; CDR3 protein: CASSSRAVDTEAFF
clone size: many; D gene: .; CDR3 length: 15; J gene: TRBJ2-7; V gene: TRBV14; CDR3 DNA: TGTGCCAGCAGCCTCCTCCCAGACAGAAGATCCGAGCAGTACTTC; CDR3 protein: CASSLLPDRRSEQYF
clone size: many; D gene: TRBD1; CDR3 length: 13; J gene: TRBJ1-2; V gene: TRBV9; CDR3 DNA: TGTGCCAGCAGCGCACAGGGGGCGTATGGCTACACCTTC; CDR3 protein: CASSAQGAYGYTF
clone size: many; D gene: .; CDR3 length: 14; J gene: TRBJ1-1; V gene: TRBV30; CDR3 DNA: TGTGCCTGGAGTGTAGGTGGAAGGAACACTGAAGCTTTCTTT; CDR3 protein: CAWSVGGRNTEAFF
clone size: many; D gene: .; CDR3 length: 14; J gene: TRBJ2-5; V gene: TRBV11-2; CDR3 DNA: TGTGCCAGCAGCTCAACGCCTAGCGCAGAGACCCAGTACTTC; CDR3 protein: CASSSTPSAETQYF
clone size: once; D gene: .; CDR3 length: 13; J gene: TRBJ2-7; V gene: TRBV6-5; CDR3 DNA: TGTGCCAGCAGTTACGAGGGGGGGTACGAGCAGTACTTC; CDR3 protein: CASSYEGGYEQYF
clone size: many; D gene: TRBD2; CDR3 length: 13; J gene: TRBJ2-7; V gene: TRBV7-2; CDR3 DNA: TGTGCCAGCAGCCCGGGACTAGAAGCCCGGCGGTACTTC; CDR3 protein: CASSPGLEARRYF
clone size: .; D gene: .; CDR3 length: 15; J gene: TRBJ2-1; V gene: TRBV28; CDR3 DNA: TGTGCCAGCAGTTTATTTTCAGGGGAGACCAATGAGCAGTTCTTC; CDR3 protein: CASSLFSGETNEQFF
clone size: many; D gene: .; CDR3 length: 14; J gene: TRBJ2-7; V gene: TRBV2; CDR3 DNA: TGTGCCAGCAGTGTTGACGGCACTTTCTACGAGCAGTACTTC; CDR3 protein: CASSVDGTFYEQYF
clone size: many; D gene: TRBD1; CDR3 length: 18; J gene: TRBJ1-5; V gene: TRBV28; CDR3 DNA: TGTGCCAGCAGCCCTTCTACATCACAGGGGCCTAGCAATCAGCCCCAGCATTTT; CDR3 protein: CASSPSTSQGPSNQPQHF
clone size: many; D gene: .; CDR3 length: 14; J gene: TRBJ2-3; V gene: TRBV7-2; CDR3 DNA: TGTGCCAGCAGCTTAAGTCCCAGCACAGATACGCAGTATTTT; CDR3 protein: CASSLSPSTDTQYF
clone size: medium-sized; D gene: TRBD1; CDR3 length: 12; J gene: TRBJ2-1; V gene: TRBV29-1; CDR3 DNA: TGCTCAGGACAGGGGGCGCACAATGAGCAGTTCTTC; CDR3 protein: CSGQGAHNEQFF
clone size: many; D gene: TRBD1; CDR3 length: 14; J gene: TRBJ2-7; V gene: TRBV28; CDR3 DNA: TGTGCCAGCAGAACAACAGGGGATCGCTACGAGCAGTACTTC; CDR3 protein: CASRTTGDRYEQYF
clone size: few; D gene: TRBD2; CDR3 length: 16; J gene: TRBJ2-5; V gene: TRBV7-2; CDR3 DNA: TGTGCCAGCAGCCTCGCGAGCGGGGCGTACCAAGAGACCCAGTACTTC; CDR3 protein: CASSLASGAYQETQYF
clone size: .; D gene: TRBD2; CDR3 length: 17; J gene: TRBJ2-5; V gene: TRBV7-3; CDR3 DNA: TGTGCCAGCAGCTTAGGAGGTGGGACTAGCGGGAGAAAGACCCAGTACTTC; CDR3 protein: CASSLGGGTSGRKTQYF
clone size: many; D gene: .; CDR3 length: 15; J gene: TRBJ2-3; V gene: TRBV4-3; CDR3 DNA: TGCGCCAGCAGCCCCCAGGCACAGGGTAAAGATACGCAGTATTTT; CDR3 protein: CASSPQAQGKDTQYF
clone size: .; D gene: .; CDR3 length: 14; J gene: TRBJ2-5; V gene: TRBV9; CDR3 DNA: TGTGCCAGCAGCGTAGGGGGGTGGCAAGAGACCCAGTACTTC; CDR3 protein: CASSVGGWQETQYF
clone size: few; D gene: TRBD2; CDR3 length: 15; J gene: TRBJ2-5; V gene: TRBV20-1; CDR3 DNA: TGCAGTGCCTACCGGACTAGCGGTGGGCAAGAGACCCAGTACTTC; CDR3 protein: CSAYRTSGGQETQYF
clone size: many; D gene: .; CDR3 length: 14; J gene: TRBJ2-3; V gene: TRBV4-3; CDR3 DNA: TGCGCCAGCAGCCAAGTAGGGGGGGTAGATACGCAGTATTTT; CDR3 protein: CASSQVGGVDTQYF
clone size: few; D gene: .; CDR3 length: 15; J gene: TRBJ2-1; V gene: TRBV7-7; CDR3 DNA: TGTGCCAGCAGCTTATCTCTGGCGGGGTACAATGAGCAGTTCTTC; CDR3 protein: CASSLSLAGYNEQFF
clone size: medium-sized; D gene: .; CDR3 length: 13; J gene: TRBJ2-5; V gene: TRBV10-3; CDR3 DNA: TGTGCCATCAGAGGAGAAATAGGCGAGACCCAGTACTTC; CDR3 protein: CAIRGEIGETQYF
clone size: many; D gene: .; CDR3 length: 18; J gene: TRBJ2-5; V gene: TRBV30; CDR3 DNA: TGTGCCTGGAGTGGACCATTACCGAGCGTATATTATGGAGAGACCCAGTACTTC; CDR3 protein: CAWSGPLPSVYYGETQYF
clone size: many; D gene: TRBD2; CDR3 length: 16; J gene: TRBJ2-3; V gene: TRBV11-2; CDR3 DNA: TGTGCCAGCAGCTTAGAACTAGCGGGACTCACAGATACGCAGTATTTT; CDR3 protein: CASSLELAGLTDTQYF
clone size: .; D gene: TRBD1; CDR3 length: 13; J gene: TRBJ1-1; V gene: TRBV5-1; CDR3 DNA: TGCGCCAGCAGCGAAGCCGACAGGGGAGACGCTTTCTTT; CDR3 protein: CASSEADRGDAFF
clone size: medium-sized; D gene: TRBD1; CDR3 length: 17; J gene: TRBJ1-5; V gene: TRBV28; CDR3 DNA: TGTGCCAGCCGATTGACAGGGGGCGATTACAGCAATCAGCCCCAGCATTTT; CDR3 protein: CASRLTGGDYSNQPQHF
clone size: many; D gene: .; CDR3 length: 14; J gene: TRBJ1-1; V gene: TRBV28; CDR3 DNA: TGTGCCAGCAGCCCCTGGGGAATGAACACTGAAGCTTTCTTT; CDR3 protein: CASSPWGMNTEAFF
clone size: medium-sized; D gene: .; CDR3 length: 15; J gene: TRBJ2-7; V gene: TRBV7-8; CDR3 DNA: TGTGCCAGCAGCCCCAATGAAGTGAGCTCCTACGAGCAGTACTTC; CDR3 protein: CASSPNEVSSYEQYF
clone size: medium-sized; D gene: TRBD2; CDR3 length: 15; J gene: TRBJ2-1; V gene: TRBV30; CDR3 DNA: TGTGCCTCAGCCGGGACTAGCGGGACAAGCAGTGAGCAGTTCTTC; CDR3 protein: CASAGTSGTSSEQFF
clone size: many; D gene: TRBD1; CDR3 length: 16; J gene: TRBJ1-6; V gene: TRBV7-6; CDR3 DNA: TGTGCCAGCAGCTTAGGGACAGGGGCGAATAATTCACCCCTCCACTTT; CDR3 protein: CASSLGTGANNSPLHF
clone size: many; D gene: .; CDR3 length: 15; J gene: TRBJ1-6; V gene: TRBV5-6; CDR3 DNA: TGTGCCAGCAGCTTGGGGAGTACGGGGACTTCACCCCTCCACTTT; CDR3 protein: CASSLGSTGTSPLHF
clone size: medium-sized; D gene: .; CDR3 length: 15; J gene: TRBJ1-1; V gene: TRBV7-3; CDR3 DNA: TGTGCCAGCAGCCCGGGGGGGGCGGCAAAGACTGAAGCTTTCTTT; CDR3 protein: CASSPGGAAKTEAFF
clone size: medium-sized; D gene: .; CDR3 length: 14; J gene: TRBJ1-5; V gene: TRBV7-2; CDR3 DNA: TGTGCCAGCAGCTTGACAGGTGGCGGGCAGCCCCAGCATTTT; CDR3 protein: CASSLTGGGQPQHF